This passage covers 30 T cell receptor beta chains from one sample sequenced in a study of follicular helper T cells after annual influenza vaccination. Clones were read by immunoSEQ multiplex PCR, and TCRdb kept only the in-frame ones, dropping some. The sample holds about 10,000 clones, more than 65% seen once. Time point meaning: 2015-2016 season, pre-vaccination. The material sequenced was CXCR5+ CD38- circulating T follicular helper cells from blood, taken on the day of influenza vaccination. Subset denoted: circulating Tfh, non-naive CD4+CXCR5+PD-1+ (ICOS+CD38+ or ICOS-CD38-). Receptors originate from an adult who received the influenza vaccine.

Only one count was recorded for this clone. The V and J genes are TRBV4-2 and TRBJ2-1; TRBD1 or TRBD2 may be the D gene (7 bases each). Germline V gene data show CDR1 as LGHNA and CDR2 as YNFKEQ. CDR3 size: 16 residues. The V end lost 4 bases, the J end lost 5 bases, and 18 bases lay between the germline ends. CDR3 nucleotide sequence: TGTGCCAGCAGCCGGGGAGGGGGCCCGCCGAACAATGAGCAGTTCTTC. It is translated as CASSRGGGPPNNEQFF.

V is TRBV19 and J is TRBJ2-2; 8 nucleotides align to TRBD2. V lost 3 bases to trimming and J lost 5 bases; unmatched junction nucleotides: 2. This CDR3 has 14 residues. Germline lookup yields CDR1 LNHDA and CDR2 SQIVND (reference sequence). As DNA, the CDR3 is TGTGCCAGTAGTATCCCGGGGGGGACCGGGGAGCTGTTTTTT. Translated, it gives CASSIPGGTGELFF.

The chain links TRBV19 to TRBJ2-1; 14 bases agree with TRBD2. Germline CDR1 and CDR2: LNHDA and SQIVND (reference sequence). V lost 1 base to trimming and J lost 7 bases; unmatched junction nucleotides: 9. The CDR3 totals 18 residues. The CDR3 DNA sequence: TGTGCCAGTAGTATAGCGTCCGGGACTAGCGGGAGCAAGAATGAGCAGTTCTTC. The encoded protein is CASSIASGTSGSKNEQFF.

This chain links TRBV2 with TRBJ2-5; D is uncertain. The CDR3 spans 13 residues. Germline loops: CDR1 SNHLY, CDR2 FYNNEI. V was cut by 4 bases and J by 5 bases, with 11 bases left in between. DNA of the CDR3: TGTGCCAGCAGTGGGGAACAGTGGGAGACCCAGTACTTC. Its protein is CASSGEQWETQYF.

The rearrangement joins TRBV6-5 to TRBJ2-5, with D hard to call. The CDR3 totals 14 residues. The V end was cut by 0 bases, the J end by 1 base, with 6 bases between. CDR1 is MNHEY, CDR2 SVGAGI, per germline. The CDR3 bases are TGTGCCAGCAGTTACTCTTTCGTCCAAGAGACCCAGTACTTC. Protein sequence: CASSYSFVQETQYF.

This rearrangement joins TRBV5-4 to TRBJ2-2; 8 nucleotides align to TRBD1. V gave up 5 bases and J gave up 7 bases; unmatched junction bases: 10. From germline, CDR1 is SGHNT and CDR2 YYREEE (reference sequence). This CDR3 is built from 15 residues. CDR3 bases: TGTGCCAGCAGAGCCGGGACAGGAGGCCGCGGGGAGCTGTTTTTT. Its protein product is CASRAGTGGRGELFF.

This clone turned up a few times. V is TRBV5-1 and J is TRBJ2-1, with 9 bases aligning to TRBD2. The CDR3 contains 14 residues. J lost 8 bases, V lost 5 bases, and 8 bases had no gene match. CDR1 SGHRS and CDR2 YFSETQ come from the germline V gene. For the CDR3, the DNA is TGCGCCAGCAGACTGTCCGCGGGAGGGGATGAGCAGTTCTTC. This translates into CASRLSAGGDEQFF.

The chain combines TRBV5-4 with TRBJ2-5, with D perhaps matching TRBD1 (7 bases). The length of the CDR3 is 14 residues. CDR1 is SGHNT, CDR2 YYREEE, per germline (reference sequence). Trimming removed 0 bases from V and 5 bases from J, with 11 bases in between. The CDR3 here is CASSLEGAGETQYF. CDR3 bases: TGTGCCAGCAGCTTGGAGGGGGCGGGGGAGACCCAGTACTTC.

The chain joins TRBV18 to TRBJ2-3; D may be TRBD2 (6 bases). Trimming pared 3 bases from V and 2 bases from J, leaving 15 bases between. The CDR3 has 16 amino acids. From germline, CDR1 is KGHSH and CDR2 LQKENI. CDR3 sequence (DNA): TGTGCCAGCTCACCCGCGGGACGGGCCGACACAGATACGCAGTATTTT. Translating it yields CASSPAGRADTDTQYF.

The rearrangement links TRBV18 to TRBJ2-2; TRBD1 agrees at 8 bases. Per the germline V gene, CDR1 is KGHSH and CDR2 is LQKENI. CDR3 length: 16 residues. J gave up 7 bases and V 2 bases, and 9 bases lay outside the gene matches. The CDR3: CASSPFPGQDVGELFF. CDR3 DNA: TGTGCCAGCTCACCATTTCCGGGACAGGACGTCGGGGAGCTGTTTTTT.

This rearrangement joins TRBV6-1 to TRBJ2-5, with no clear D. Trimming removed 2 bases at V and 9 bases at J, with 16 bases between. The V gene's germline CDR1 is MNHNS and CDR2 SASEGT. The CDR3 is 14 amino acids. The CDR3 loop reads CASSESSFTGSQYF. CDR3 in DNA: TGTGCCAGCAGTGAATCATCGTTCACCGGGTCCCAGTACTTC.

In this sample, this clone turned up a few times. The chain links TRBV7-9 to TRBJ2-7; 8 bases are a match to TRBD2. Germline V lookup: CDR1 SEHNR, CDR2 FQNEAQ (reference sequence). CDR3 length equals 14 residues. The trim removed 5 bases at V and 1 base at J, leaving 4 bases unmatched. The CDR3 sequence is CASSTSGNSYEQYF. The CDR3 DNA reads TGTGCCAGCAGCACTAGCGGTAATTCCTACGAGCAGTACTTC. The entire variable domain, with the rest obtained from reference TRBV7-9 and TRBJ2-7, is as follows: DTGVSQNPRHKITKRGQNVTFRCDPISEHNRLYWYRQTLGQGPEFLTYFQNEAQLEKSRLLSDRFSAERPKGSFSTLEIQRTEQGDSAMYLCASSTSGNSYEQYFGPGTRLTVT.

This rearrangement joins TRBV6-5 to TRBJ2-6, with no clear D. The CDR3 is 15 amino acids. Trimming stripped 2 bases from V and 0 bases from J, with 5 bases between. Germline values: CDR1 MNHEY, CDR2 SVGAGI. The CDR3 DNA reads TGTGCCAGCAGTTACGGCATCTCTGGGGCCAACGTCCTGACTTTC. It translates to CASSYGISGANVLTF.

This chain links TRBV11-2 with TRBJ2-7; the D gene is possibly TRBD2 (6 bases). The CDR3 contains 14 residues. V was clipped by 5 bases and J by 0 bases, with 11 bases between them. Germline CDR1 is SGHAT and CDR2 is FQNNGV. The CDR3 nucleotides read TGTGCCAGCAGCAACCGGGACTTCTCCTACGAGCAGTACTTC. It specifies CASSNRDFSYEQYF.

In its sample, this clone was seen a few times. The chain couples TRBV19 to TRBJ1-2, with 9 bases identical to TRBD1. The V segment lost 6 bases and the J segment 2 bases; nucleotides outside the gene matches: 7. This CDR3 region has 15 residues. CDR1 LNHDA and CDR2 SQIVND come from the germline V gene (reference sequence). This chain's CDR3 is CASSRGQGYNYGYTF. The CDR3 DNA follows: TGTGCCAGTAGCCGGGGACAGGGTTACAACTATGGCTACACCTTC.

The chain is built from TRBV29-1 and TRBJ2-6; 10 bases line up with TRBD1. This CDR3 comprises 15 residues. Germline CDR1 SQVTM, CDR2 ANQGSEA. CDR3 nucleotides: TGCGCGACAGGGGGCCCATCCTCTGGGGCCAACGTCCTGACTTTC. It is translated as CATGGPSSGANVLTF.

V is TRBV29-1 and J is TRBJ1-4, with D possibly being TRBD1 (5 bases). Germline-derived CDR1 and CDR2 are SQVTM and ANQGSEA. The CDR3 sequence is 16 residues long. The V end lost 4 bases, the J end lost 4 bases, and 19 bases lay between the germline ends. The CDR3 loop reads CSVGETPGGNNEKLFF. The CDR3 bases are TGCAGCGTTGGGGAAACCCCCGGGGGAAATAATGAAAAACTGTTTTTT.

This chain uses TRBV14 with TRBJ1-2; 9 positions match TRBD1. The germline V gene encodes CDR1 SGHDN and CDR2 FVKESK. The ends lost 4 bases at V and 8 bases at J; junction bases unmatched: 2. The CDR3 spans 12 residues. CDR3 in DNA: TGTGCCAGCAGCCGGGACAGGGAGGGCTACACCTTC. Translated: CASSRDREGYTF.

The chain combines TRBV28 with TRBJ2-5; D unclear. The germline V and J ends were trimmed by 5 bases and 2 bases, with 12 bases remaining between them. The germline gives CDR1 MDHEN, CDR2 SYDVKM. The length of the CDR3 is 14 residues. Here the CDR3 DNA reads TGTGCCAGCAGTAGGTCGGGCAGGCAAGAGACCCAGTACTTC. Protein product: CASSRSGRQETQYF.

This clone appeared once. J is TRBJ2-7 and V is TRBV5-1; 7 nucleotides line up with TRBD1. The CDR3 length is 14 residues. Germline CDR1 reads SGHRS; CDR2 reads YFSETQ. V gave up 3 bases and J gave up 3 bases; unmatched junction bases: 6. The CDR3 region is CASSWGTVDYEQYF. Here the CDR3 DNA reads TGCGCCAGCAGCTGGGGGACAGTAGACTACGAGCAGTACTTC.

This rearrangement joins TRBV6-5 to TRBJ1-2; possibly TRBD1 for D (5 bases). The CDR3 consists of 13 residues. The V gene lost 6 bases and the J gene lost 4 bases, with 12 bases spanning the gap. From germline, CDR1 is MNHEY and CDR2 SVGAGI. Here the CDR3 reads CASRPQGFYGYTF. CDR3 DNA sequence: TGTGCCAGCAGGCCCCAGGGTTTCTATGGCTACACCTTC.

Only one count was recorded for this clone. The rearrangement links TRBV19 to TRBJ1-6; TRBD1 matches at 9 bases. V lost 7 bases and J lost 8; bases outside the gene matches: 6. CDR1 and CDR2 (germline): LNHDA, SQIVND (reference sequence). The CDR3 is 14 amino acids. CDR3 DNA: TGTGCCAGTAAGCCACAGGGGGCGGATTCACCCCTCCACTTT. Its protein is CASKPQGADSPLHF.

V is TRBV5-1 and J is TRBJ2-2; weak D call: TRBD2 (6 bases). Looked up from germline, CDR1 is SGHRS and CDR2 is YFSETQ. The CDR3 totals 16 residues. V lost 2 bases to trimming and J lost 4 bases, with 15 bases between them. CDR3 bases: TGCGCCAGCAGCTTAACGACCGGGACTGGCACCGGGGAGCTGTTTTTT. Translated, it gives CASSLTTGTGTGELFF.

This clone came up a few times. The rearrangement uses TRBV28 and TRBJ1-2; 8 nucleotides match TRBD1. With 2 bases clipped from V and 8 bases from J, the junction kept 10 bases outside the gene matches. Per germline, CDR1 MDHEN and CDR2 SYDVKM. The CDR3 covers 15 residues. The DNA for the CDR3 is TGTGCCAGCAGTTTAGGACAGGGCTCTCTAGGGGGCTACACCTTC. Amino acids: CASSLGQGSLGGYTF.

The chain combines TRBV1 with TRBJ2-3; the D segment call TRBD2 is taken from the table without a DNA check. TRBV1 is assigned pseudogene status. The CDR3 extends over 16 amino acids. For the CDR3, the DNA is TGCACCAGCAGCCACCCAGCGGGAGTAGTCTCCGATACGCAGTATTTT. It specifies CTSSHPAGVVSDTQYF.

This clone is a singleton in its sample. This sequence joins TRBV30 and TRBJ2-5; 9 positions agree with TRBD1. V lost 2 bases and J lost 3; bases outside the gene matches: 1. The CDR3 loop spans 13 amino acids. The germline CDR1 and CDR2 sequences are GTSNPN and SVGIG (reference sequence). The CDR3 sequence: CAWSRQGEETQYF. In DNA form, the CDR3 reads TGTGCCTGGAGTAGACAGGGGGAAGAGACCCAGTACTTC.

J is TRBJ1-3 and V is TRBV28, with 8 bases matching TRBD1. This CDR3 comprises 17 residues. V lost 1 base to trimming and J lost 1 base; unmatched junction nucleotides: 6. From germline, CDR1 is MDHEN and CDR2 SYDVKM. The CDR3 reads CASSLSAGGSSGNTIYF. The CDR3 DNA follows: TGTGCCAGCAGTTTATCTGCAGGGGGCTCGTCTGGAAACACCATATATTTT.

This clone has more than one count but fewer than ten. This sequence joins TRBV6-6 and TRBJ1-5, with TRBD1 matching over 7 bases. V dropped 4 bases and J dropped 8; count of bases not matched to a gene: 8. CDR1 and CDR2 (germline): MNHNY, SVGAGI (reference sequence). This CDR3 has 14 amino acids. CDR3 nucleotides: TGTGCCAGCAGTTCCCAAGGAGGGGGCGAGCCCCAGCATTTT. It translates to CASSSQGGGEPQHF.

The chain is built from TRBV7-9 and TRBJ1-4; weak D call: TRBD1 (6 bases). The CDR3 has 14 amino acids. V lost 2 bases and J 8 bases, leaving 12 bases between the germline ends. Germline lookup yields CDR1 SEHNR and CDR2 FQNEAQ (reference sequence). The CDR3 loop is CASSLLQGGEKLFF. Here the CDR3 DNA reads TGTGCCAGCAGCTTACTACAGGGAGGGGAAAAACTGTTTTTT.

The CDR3 sequence: CASSETPGGPSGYTF. As DNA, the CDR3 is TGTGCCAGCAGTGAAACCCCAGGGGGGCCCTCGGGCTACACCTTC. J is TRBJ1-2 and V is TRBV6-1, with 7 nucleotides matching TRBD1. The CDR3 consists of 15 residues. CDR1 is MNHNS and CDR2 is SASEGT in the germline V gene. V was clipped by 2 bases and J by 8 bases; unmatched bases: 11.